Presented here are 26 T cell receptor beta chains from one specimen sequenced in a study of T cell responses to AZD1222 COVID-19 vaccine. Only in-frame clones appear in the TCRdb table, and some are missing; sequencing was by immunoSEQ multiplex PCR. The sample includes fewer than 130,000 clones, around nine tenths seen only once; the top ten take 2% to 2.5%. The sequencing used peripheral blood, collected 28 days after the second AZD1222 dose. The receptors were sampled from an adult who received the AZD1222 COVID-19 vaccine.

This clone was detected once. This chain joins TRBV4-2 and TRBJ1-1; D might be TRBD1 (6 bases). Trimming shortened V by 5 bases and J by 0 bases, and 7 bases separated the two germline ends. This CDR3 is built from 13 residues. The V gene's germline CDR1 is LGHNA and CDR2 YNFKEQ. CDR3 nucleotides: TGTGCCAGCAGCAGACAGGTGAACACTGAAGCTTTCTTT. It encodes CASSRQVNTEAFF.

This rearrangement joins TRBV30 to TRBJ2-1; 9 bases line up with TRBD2. CDR3 length: 16 residues. Germline V gene sequence: CDR1 GTSNPN, CDR2 SVGIG (reference sequence). V lost 3 bases and J lost 5; bases outside the gene matches: 11. CDR3 sequence: CAWRQDSGSYHNEQFF. The CDR3 DNA sequence: TGTGCCTGGAGACAAGATAGCGGGAGCTACCACAATGAGCAGTTCTTC.

The chain recombines TRBV5-6 with TRBJ2-2; tentatively, D is TRBD2 (6 bases). CDR1 is SGHDT and CDR2 is YYEEEE in the germline V gene. CDR3 length: 17 residues. The germline V and J ends were trimmed by 0 bases and 6 bases, with 18 bases remaining between them. The DNA of the CDR3 is TGTGCCAGCAGCTTGGGGGCGGGGACTGCACTAGCCGGGGAGCTGTTTTTT. As protein: CASSLGAGTALAGELFF.

This chain connects TRBV20-1 to TRBJ1-5; 9 bases agree with TRBD1. The V and J ends lost 3 bases and 6 bases, in that order; junction bases with no gene match: 12. Germline CDR1 reads DFQATT; CDR2 reads SNEGSKA (reference sequence). This CDR3 is built from 16 residues. The CDR3 is CSASVPRDRVVQPQHF. The CDR3 DNA reads TGCAGTGCTAGTGTACCCCGGGACAGGGTAGTTCAGCCCCAGCATTTT.

This chain links TRBV29-1 with TRBJ2-7; 8 nucleotides line up with TRBD1. The V segment lost 7 bases and the J segment 7 bases; nucleotides outside the gene matches: 15. This CDR3 contains 14 residues. The germline V gene has CDR1 SQVTM and CDR2 ANQGSEA. The CDR3 DNA reads TGCAGCGCCGCTGGACAGGGAGGCTTGGGGGAGCAGTACTTC. Translating gives CSAAGQGGLGEQYF.

The rearrangement uses TRBV6-5 and TRBJ2-3; D might be TRBD2 (6 bases). V was trimmed by 4 bases and J by 5 bases, leaving 19 bases between them. Germline lookup yields CDR1 MNHEY and CDR2 SVGAGI. This CDR3 has 16 amino acids. DNA for the CDR3: TGTGCCAGCAGTTCCTGGGAGGAAGGTCGCAAAGATACGCAGTATTTT. Its protein product is CASSSWEEGRKDTQYF.

The chain employs TRBV18 and TRBJ1-2; the D gene is possibly TRBD1 (5 bases). The CDR3 totals 17 residues. V dropped 4 bases and J dropped 4 bases, with 22 bases sitting between them. Germline lookup yields CDR1 KGHSH and CDR2 LQKENI. The CDR3 here is CASSLLQKTEGSYGYTF. CDR3 bases: TGTGCCAGCTCACTATTACAAAAGACAGAGGGTTCCTATGGCTACACCTTC.

The chain has TRBV5-4 and TRBJ2-2, with 13 bases matching TRBD2. The CDR3 runs to 18 residues. V dropped 5 bases and J dropped 2; count of bases not matched to a gene: 9. Germline loops: CDR1 SGHNT, CDR2 YYREEE (reference sequence). The CDR3 is CASRPAGTSGKNTGELFF. The CDR3 DNA follows: TGTGCCAGCAGACCTGCCGGGACTAGCGGGAAAAACACCGGGGAGCTGTTTTTT.

The chain couples TRBV18 to TRBJ1-2; D may be TRBD1 (5 bases). V lost 11 bases, J lost 3 bases, and 16 bases lay in between. Germline V gives CDR1 KGHSH, CDR2 LQKENI. This CDR3 region has 13 residues. The CDR3 DNA reads TGTGCCGGCGGGACGGATGAATACTATGGCTACACCTTC. As protein: CAGGTDEYYGYTF.

The chain uses TRBV18 and TRBJ2-7, with 9 bases lining up with TRBD1. The CDR3 loop spans 13 amino acids. The germline gives CDR1 KGHSH, CDR2 LQKENI. Unmatched junction bases numbered 4, after V lost 5 bases and J lost 5 bases. CDR3: CASSTGTGNEQYF. Here the CDR3 DNA reads TGTGCCAGCTCAACCGGGACAGGGAACGAGCAGTACTTC.

This chain uses TRBV14 with TRBJ1-1; D is possibly TRBD1 (6 bases). Germline V gene lookup returns CDR1 SGHDN and CDR2 FVKESK. CDR3 length: 15 residues. Trimming stripped 4 bases from V and 0 bases from J, with 12 bases between. CDR3 nucleotide sequence: TGTGCCAGCAGCCCACTGACAGGCGTGAACACTGAAGCTTTCTTT. Residues: CASSPLTGVNTEAFF.

This chain links TRBV7-3 with TRBJ2-1; 7 bases line up with TRBD1. Losses at the gene ends were 6 bases for V and 4 bases for J; bases not matched to a gene: 3. This CDR3 is 13 amino acids long. Germline-derived CDR1 and CDR2 are SGHTA and FQGTGA. CDR3 nucleotides: TGTGCCAGCAGTCTGGACAGGTACAATGAGCAGTTCTTC. It translates to CASSLDRYNEQFF.

The chain couples TRBV5-1 to TRBJ2-2; D gene uncertain. V lost 0 bases and J 3 bases, leaving 9 bases between the germline ends. Germline V CDR1 and CDR2: SGHRS, YFSETQ. The CDR3 length is 15 residues. CDR3 DNA sequence: TGCGCCAGCAGCTTGGCCCACATAGACACCGGGGAGCTGTTTTTT. Encoded protein: CASSLAHIDTGELFF.

The CDR3: CASSYTRNTEAFF. In nucleotides, the CDR3 is TGCGCCAGCAGCTATACACGGAACACTGAAGCTTTCTTT. The chain couples TRBV4-1 to TRBJ1-1; no clear D gene. CDR3 length equals 13 residues. Germline V gives CDR1 MGHRA, CDR2 YSYEKL. With 5 bases removed from V and 1 base from J, the gap between germline ends came to 8 bases.

The rearrangement links TRBV7-6 to TRBJ2-7; D possibly uses TRBD1 or TRBD2 (6 bases each). The CDR3 runs to 13 residues. The germline V and J ends were trimmed by 5 bases and 1 base, with 9 bases remaining between them. CDR1 SGHVS and CDR2 FNYEAQ come from the germline V gene. This chain's CDR3 is CASSRGRSYEQYF. In DNA form, the CDR3 reads TGTGCCAGCAGCCGGGGGCGGTCCTACGAGCAGTACTTC.

V and J are TRBV2 and TRBJ1-2; 11 positions agree with TRBD1. CDR1 is SNHLY, CDR2 FYNNEI, per germline. This CDR3 comprises 13 residues. V dropped 5 bases and J dropped 6; count of bases not matched to a gene: 2. The CDR3, as DNA: TGTGCCAGCAGTTGGACAGGGGGCGATGGCTACACCTTC. Translation gives CASSWTGGDGYTF.

This rearrangement joins TRBV7-2 to TRBJ2-2; 8 bases map to TRBD2. The CDR3 consists of 19 residues. Germline lookup yields CDR1 SGHTA and CDR2 FQGNSA. V trimming: 1 base; J trimming: 6 bases; junction bases outside the gene matches: 16. The CDR3 region has the DNA TGTGCCAGCAGCTTAGGATTAACTAGCGGTGAAGGTCTCCCCGGGGAGCTGTTTTTT. Translated, it gives CASSLGLTSGEGLPGELFF.

The DNA of the CDR3 is TGTGCCAGCGTAGGATCCTACGAGCAGTACTTC. It encodes CASVGSYEQYF. This rearrangement joins TRBV6-5 to TRBJ2-7; D gene uncertain. Deletions cut 8 bases from V and 1 base from J, with 6 bases between. Germline V CDR1 and CDR2: MNHEY, SVGAGI. The CDR3 consists of 11 residues.

The rearrangement uses TRBV7-8 and TRBJ1-1, with a tentative D call TRBD1 (5 bases). V dropped 7 bases and J dropped 5 bases, with 17 bases sitting between them. Germline CDR1 and CDR2: SGHVS and FQNEAQ. The CDR3 contains 14 residues. The CDR3, as DNA: TGTGCCAGCATCTATAGCGGGGGTTTGACTGAAGCTTTCTTT. Translation: CASIYSGGLTEAFF.

J is TRBJ2-1 and V is TRBV6-4; possibly TRBD1 for D (5 bases). This CDR3 contains 19 residues. Trimming stripped 10 bases from V and 0 bases from J, with 28 bases between. Germline V gene sequence: CDR1 MRHNA, CDR2 SNTAGT. For the CDR3, the DNA is TGTGCCATGGATAAAGGCATTTTGACAGTCAAAGGCTCCTACAATGAGCAGTTCTTC. It translates to CAMDKGILTVKGSYNEQFF.

V is TRBV29-1 and J is TRBJ1-1; TRBD1 matches 7 bases. The CDR3 runs to 14 residues. Germline V gene lookup returns CDR1 SQVTM and CDR2 ANQGSEA. Losses at the gene ends were 5 bases for V and 1 base for J; bases not matched to a gene: 7. The CDR3 loop reads CSVREGARNTEAFF. In DNA form, the CDR3 reads TGCAGCGTTAGAGAGGGGGCGCGGAACACTGAAGCTTTCTTT.

This chain links TRBV18 with TRBJ1-5; no reliable D call. Trimming took 3 bases from V and 4 from J, leaving 7 bases between them. This CDR3 region has 13 residues. Germline CDR1 reads KGHSH; CDR2 reads LQKENI. CDR3 residues: CASSPKENQPQHF. For the CDR3, the DNA is TGTGCCAGCTCACCGAAAGAAAATCAGCCCCAGCATTTT. The whole variable domain, remainder taken from reference TRBV18 and TRBJ1-5, is NAGVMQNPRHLVRRRGQEARLRCSPMKGHSHVYWYRQLPEEGLKFMVYLQKENIIDESGMPKERFSAEFPKEGPSILRIQQVVRGDSAAYFCASSPKENQPQHFGDGTRLSIL.

V usage is TRBV6-4 and J usage is TRBJ2-3; a weak D match, TRBD2 (6 bases). Germline-derived CDR1 and CDR2 are MRHNA and SNTAGT. V was pared by 4 bases and J by 7 bases, with 15 bases between. The CDR3 totals 14 residues. The CDR3 region is CASSAGGDSHTQYF. CDR3 nucleotides: TGTGCCAGCAGTGCGGGCGGGGATTCGCATACGCAGTATTTT.

In nucleotides, the CDR3 is TGTGCCAGCAGTCACAGTAGCGGGAGGGCCTTAGTATACAATGAGCAGTTCTTC. As protein: CASSHSSGRALVYNEQFF. V and J are TRBV27 and TRBJ2-1, with TRBD2 matching 11 bases. Germline loops: CDR1 MNHEY, CDR2 SMNVEV (reference sequence). The CDR3 is 18 residues long. V shed 5 bases and J 4 bases; nucleotides not matched to a gene: 13.

The gene calls are TRBV5-1 and TRBJ2-2; 7 bases fit TRBD1. V trimming: 5 bases; J trimming: 6 bases; junction bases outside the gene matches: 4. This CDR3 comprises 13 residues. CDR1 and CDR2 (germline): SGHRS, YFSETQ. The CDR3 sequence is CASRGTVPGELFF. The CDR3 nucleotides read TGCGCCAGCAGGGGGACAGTCCCCGGGGAGCTGTTTTTT.

The J gene is TRBJ2-4, the V gene TRBV19; D might be TRBD2 (5 bases). The CDR3 is 17 amino acids. Trimming removed 3 bases at V and 0 bases at J, with 15 bases between. Per the germline V gene, CDR1 is LNHDA and CDR2 is SQIVND (reference sequence). This CDR3 reads CASSMEALSRAKNIQYF. In DNA form, the CDR3 reads TGTGCCAGTAGTATGGAGGCTCTTAGCCGAGCCAAAAACATTCAGTACTTC.